This T cell receptor (beta chain) appears in the sequencing data of a study of T cell responses to AZD1222 COVID-19 vaccine. Findings of the study overall: Baseline seropositivity occurred in only a handful of AZD1222 recipients. Distributed over spike, vaccine-associated CD4 TCRs predominated at 160-218 and 743-854.

On this clone: Its antigen is as yet unknown.

CDR1 is SEHNR, CDR2 FQNEAQ, per germline (reference sequence). The J segment lost 5 bases and the V segment lost 1 base, leaving 3 bases of the junction unmatched. The CDR3 is made up of 15 amino acids. TCRdb's table, derived via immunoSEQ multiplex PCR, lists solely in-frame clones and lacks some. Here the sample spans roughly 150,000 clones, around 91% being singletons. Source: peripheral blood, taken on day 0 of AZD1222 vaccination. This sequence originates from an adult in good health. The chain joins TRBV7-9 to TRBJ2-2; 8 bases are a match to TRBD2. CDR3 residues: CASSLGPGGTGELFF. The DNA for the CDR3 is TGTGCCAGCAGCTTAGGACCGGGAGGGACCGGGGAGCTGTTTTTT.